This is a list of T cell receptor beta chains from one sample in a study of shared clonotypes between healthy human individuals. TCRdb's copy holds only in-frame clones and misses some; the assay was immunoSEQ multiplex PCR. The repertoire consists of some 2,500,000 clones, with 80% to 95% occurring once and the leading ten covering about 0.39%. What was sequenced was naive CD4+ T cells from PBMCs. All receptors derive from a man aged 18 to 29 in good health. Some clones in this sample may be carry-over from other donors' samples. The CDR3 runs from the conserved cysteine through the conserved F or W. A D gene is named only where the DNA matches it firmly. Not all rows give a size; the values are once, few, many and, for expanded clones, a class.

j_gene	v_gene	d_gene	abundance	CDR3aa	CDR3nt
TRBJ1-5	TRBV28	.	.	CASSSPDSVSRPQHF	TGTGCCAGCAGTTCGCCAGACAGCGTGTCTCGGCCCCAGCATTTT
TRBJ2-5	TRBV19	.	.	CASSRGPNSGTQYF	TGTGCCAGCAGCAGGGGCCCGAACAGCGGGACCCAGTACTTC
TRBJ2-3	TRBV5-4	TRBD2	.	CASSSPSGSTDTQYF	TGTGCCAGCAGCAGCCCTAGCGGGAGCACAGATACGCAGTATTTT
TRBJ2-7	TRBV27	TRBD2	.	CASRPTSGSAYEQYF	TGTGCCAGCAGACCTACTAGCGGGAGCGCCTACGAGCAGTACTTC
TRBJ1-1	TRBV5-4	.	.	CASSAPGRANTEAFF	TGTGCCAGCAGCGCTCCGGGGCGCGCGAACACTGAAGCTTTCTTT
TRBJ1-5	TRBV21-1	.	once	CASPSPGGNQPQHF	TGTGCCAGCCCCTCCCCGGGGGGAAATCAGCCCCAGCATTTT
TRBJ1-5	TRBV28	TRBD1	.	CASSLTGGQPQHF	TGTGCCAGCAGTCTGACAGGGGGACAGCCCCAGCATTTT
TRBJ2-7	TRBV29-1	TRBD2	.	CSVASGSSYEQYF	TGCAGCGTTGCAAGCGGGAGCTCCTACGAGCAGTACTTC
TRBJ2-7	TRBV12-5	.	.	CASGLAGTHEQYF	TGTGCTAGTGGTTTGGCAGGGACCCACGAGCAGTACTTC
TRBJ2-7	TRBV27	.	.	CASSLLVGLKNSEQYF	TGTGCCAGCAGTTTACTAGTCGGCCTAAAGAACTCCGAGCAGTACTTC
TRBJ2-1	TRBV7-2	TRBD2	.	CASRLISGRAGLDEQFF	TGTGCCAGCAGACTTATTAGCGGGAGGGCGGGTCTGGATGAGCAGTTCTTC
TRBJ2-5	TRBV7-2	TRBD2	once	CASSSFLAGGETQYF	TGTGCCAGCAGCTCTTTCCTAGCGGGGGGAGAGACCCAGTACTTC
TRBJ2-1	TRBV19	.	.	CASSPRGSRVYNEQFF	TGTGCCAGTAGTCCCCGTGGATCGCGGGTCTACAATGAGCAGTTCTTC
TRBJ1-4	TRBV6-1	.	.	CASSSRQAQSLFF	TGTGCCAGCAGCTCCCGACAGGCGCAGAGCCTGTTTTTT
TRBJ2-5	TRBV6-1	.	.	CASSEPITQYF	TGTGCCAGCAGTGAGCCTATTACCCAGTACTTC
TRBJ2-5	TRBV27	TRBD2	.	CASSSPYAGEETQYF	TGTGCCAGCAGTTCCCCTTATGCGGGAGAAGAGACCCAGTACTTC
TRBJ1-1	TRBV7-9	.	.	CASSLDNWVAEAFF	TGTGCCAGCAGCTTAGACAATTGGGTTGCTGAAGCTTTCTTT
TRBJ2-7	TRBV11-2	.	.	CASRPRGSSYEQYF	TGTGCCAGCCGTCCAAGGGGTAGCTCCTACGAGCAGTACTTC
TRBJ2-5	TRBV7-8	TRBD2	.	CASSVGTKETQYF	TGTGCCAGCAGCGTTGGGACTAAAGAGACCCAGTACTTC
TRBJ1-2	TRBV6-1	.	.	CASSETGGAGRNGGYTF	TGTGCCAGCAGTGAAACGGGAGGTGCAGGGAGGAATGGTGGCTACACCTTC
TRBJ2-1	TRBV4-2	TRBD2	.	CASSQGGLAGGGEQFF	TGTGCCAGCAGCCAAGGCGGACTAGCGGGAGGGGGTGAGCAGTTCTTC
TRBJ2-1	TRBV27	.	.	CASSSRQVSYNEQFF	TGTGCCAGCAGCTCGAGACAGGTTAGCTACAATGAGCAGTTCTTC
TRBJ2-4	TRBV19	TRBD2	.	CASSNTLAAQRMNIQYF	TGTGCCAGTAGTAACACCCTAGCGGCCCAGAGGATGAACATTCAGTACTTC
TRBJ2-7	TRBV11-2	TRBD2	.	CASSPGTSGEAYEQYF	TGTGCCAGCAGCCCAGGGACTAGCGGGGAAGCCTACGAGCAGTACTTC
TRBJ1-1	TRBV28	.	.	CASTKYTEAFF	TGTGCCAGCACCAAATACACTGAAGCTTTCTTT
TRBJ2-7	TRBV7-8	.	.	CASSSWARTYEQYF	TGTGCCAGCAGCTCTTGGGCACGCACCTACGAGCAGTACTTC
TRBJ1-6	TRBV5-6	.	.	CASSIRDSPLHF	TGTGCCAGCAGCATAAGGGATTCACCCCTCCACTTT
TRBJ1-4	TRBV4-1	.	.	CASSQASRGVRKLFF	TGCGCCAGCAGCCAAGCGTCAAGGGGAGTTAGAAAACTGTTTTTT
TRBJ2-1	TRBV7-9	TRBD2	.	CASSQRGRNNEQFF	TGTGCCAGCAGCCAGCGGGGGAGAAACAATGAGCAGTTCTTC
TRBJ2-2	TRBV30	TRBD1	.	CACPPGQGRSTGELFF	TGTGCCTGTCCCCCCGGACAGGGGAGAAGTACCGGGGAGCTGTTTTTT
TRBJ1-6	TRBV10-2	TRBD1	.	CASSESGTANSPLHF	TGCGCCAGCAGTGAGTCGGGGACAGCGAATTCACCCCTCCACTTT
TRBJ2-1	TRBV5-8	.	.	CASSMKLSGLSLAEQFF	TGTGCCAGCAGCATGAAGCTATCGGGCCTTAGCTTGGCTGAGCAGTTCTTC
TRBJ1-2	TRBV4-1	.	.	CASSQQNYGYTF	TGCGCCAGCAGCCAACAAAACTATGGCTACACCTTC
TRBJ2-1	TRBV29-1	TRBD2	.	CSVRTSGNLGYNEQFF	TGCAGCGTCCGGACTAGCGGGAATTTGGGATACAATGAGCAGTTCTTC
TRBJ2-2	TRBV18	.	.	CASSPPQHLVTGELFF	TGTGCCAGCTCACCACCACAGCATTTAGTTACCGGGGAGCTGTTTTTT
TRBJ2-6	TRBV7-3	TRBD1	.	CASSPTGNSGANVLTF	TGTGCCAGCAGCCCGACAGGGAACTCTGGGGCCAACGTCCTGACTTTC
TRBJ1-2	TRBV18	.	.	CASSQNRGQTNYGYTF	TGTGCCAGCTCACAAAACCGAGGACAGACTAACTATGGCTACACCTTC
TRBJ2-7	TRBV5-4	.	.	CASSFWQTYEQYF	TGTGCCAGCAGCTTTTGGCAGACCTACGAGCAGTACTTC
TRBJ2-7	TRBV6-5	.	.	CASSSLLGEQYF	TGTGCCAGCAGTTCCCTATTGGGCGAGCAGTACTTC
TRBJ1-1	TRBV11-2	TRBD1	.	CASSLATGGTEAFF	TGTGCCAGCAGCTTAGCCACAGGGGGCACTGAAGCTTTCTTT
TRBJ2-5	TRBV29-1	.	.	CSVEAPVGAGQYF	TGCAGCGTTGAAGCCCCGGTTGGCGCCGGCCAGTACTTC